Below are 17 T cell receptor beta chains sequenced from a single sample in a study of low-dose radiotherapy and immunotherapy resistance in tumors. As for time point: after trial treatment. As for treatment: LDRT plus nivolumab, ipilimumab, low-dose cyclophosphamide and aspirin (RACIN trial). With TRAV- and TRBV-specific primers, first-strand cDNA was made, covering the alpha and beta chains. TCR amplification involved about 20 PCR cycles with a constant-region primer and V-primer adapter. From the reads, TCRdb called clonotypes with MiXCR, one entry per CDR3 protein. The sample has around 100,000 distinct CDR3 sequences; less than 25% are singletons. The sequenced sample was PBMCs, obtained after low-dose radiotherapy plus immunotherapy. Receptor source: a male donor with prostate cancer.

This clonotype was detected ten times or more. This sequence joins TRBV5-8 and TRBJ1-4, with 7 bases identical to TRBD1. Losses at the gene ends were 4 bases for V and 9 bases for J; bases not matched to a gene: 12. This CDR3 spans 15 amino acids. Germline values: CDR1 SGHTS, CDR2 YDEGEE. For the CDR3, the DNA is TGTGCCAGCAGCCGCCCGGGACAGACCTTGAAAAAACTGTTTTTT. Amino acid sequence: CASSRPGQTLKKLFF.

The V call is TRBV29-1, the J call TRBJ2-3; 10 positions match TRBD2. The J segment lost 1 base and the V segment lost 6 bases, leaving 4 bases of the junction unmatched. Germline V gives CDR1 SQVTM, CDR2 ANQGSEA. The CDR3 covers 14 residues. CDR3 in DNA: TGCAGCGTATCACTAGCGGGACGCACAGATACGCAGTATTTT. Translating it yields CSVSLAGRTDTQYF.

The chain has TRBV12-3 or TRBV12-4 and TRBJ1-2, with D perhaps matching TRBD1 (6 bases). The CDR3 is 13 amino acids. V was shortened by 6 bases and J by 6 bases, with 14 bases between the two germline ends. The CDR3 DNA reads TGTGCCAGCAGAAAAACAGGGCTTCATGGCTACACCTTC. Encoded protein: CASRKTGLHGYTF.

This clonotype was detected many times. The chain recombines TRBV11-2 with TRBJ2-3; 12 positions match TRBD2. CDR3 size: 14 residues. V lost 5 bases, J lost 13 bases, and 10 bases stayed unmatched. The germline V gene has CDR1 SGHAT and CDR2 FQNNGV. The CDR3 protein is CASSRLAGARREYF. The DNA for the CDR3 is TGTGCCAGCAGCCGACTAGCGGGAGCCAGGCGGGAGTATTTT.

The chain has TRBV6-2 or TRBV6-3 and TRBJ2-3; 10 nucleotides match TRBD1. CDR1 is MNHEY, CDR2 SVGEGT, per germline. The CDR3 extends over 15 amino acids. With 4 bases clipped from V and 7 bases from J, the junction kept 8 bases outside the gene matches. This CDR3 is CASSSPGQGGHTQYF. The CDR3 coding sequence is TGTGCCAGCAGTTCCCCTGGACAGGGGGGGCATACGCAGTATTTT.

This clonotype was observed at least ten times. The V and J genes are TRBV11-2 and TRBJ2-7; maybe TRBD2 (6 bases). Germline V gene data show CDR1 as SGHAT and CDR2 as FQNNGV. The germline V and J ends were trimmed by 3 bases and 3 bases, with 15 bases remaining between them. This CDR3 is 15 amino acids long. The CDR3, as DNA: TGTGCCAGCAGCTTGGTACCGGGAGCAGACTACGAGCAGTACTTC. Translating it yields CASSLVPGADYEQYF.

CDR3 DNA: TGCGCCAGCAGCGGTCTTTTCGGGACCCACAATGAGCAGTTCTTC. The encoded protein is CASSGLFGTHNEQFF. The chain uses TRBV5-1 and TRBJ2-1; possibly TRBD1 or TRBD2 for D (5 bases each). This CDR3 has 15 amino acids. CDR1 and CDR2 (germline): SGHRS, YFSETQ. V dropped 4 bases and J dropped 5 bases, with 16 bases sitting between them.

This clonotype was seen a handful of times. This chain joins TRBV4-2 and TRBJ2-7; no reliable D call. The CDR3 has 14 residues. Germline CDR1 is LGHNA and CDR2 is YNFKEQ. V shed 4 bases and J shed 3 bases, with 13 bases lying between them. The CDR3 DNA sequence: TGTGCCAGCAGCCCAGAGAGAGTGGGCTACGAGCAGTACTTC. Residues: CASSPERVGYEQYF.

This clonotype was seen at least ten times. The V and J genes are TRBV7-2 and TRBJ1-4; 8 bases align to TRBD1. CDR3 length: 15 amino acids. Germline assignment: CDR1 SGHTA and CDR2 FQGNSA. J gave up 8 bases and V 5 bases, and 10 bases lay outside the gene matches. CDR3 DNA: TGTGCCAGCAGCCCGAACGGACAGGGAACCGAAAAACTGTTTTTT. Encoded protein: CASSPNGQGTEKLFF.

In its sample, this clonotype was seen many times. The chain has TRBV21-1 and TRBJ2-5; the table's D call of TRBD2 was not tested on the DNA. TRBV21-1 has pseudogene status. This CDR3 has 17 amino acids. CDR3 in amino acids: CASSLRGTYILRETQYF. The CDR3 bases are TGTGCCAGCAGCCTACGGGGGACTTACATTCTTCGCGAGACCCAGTACTTC.

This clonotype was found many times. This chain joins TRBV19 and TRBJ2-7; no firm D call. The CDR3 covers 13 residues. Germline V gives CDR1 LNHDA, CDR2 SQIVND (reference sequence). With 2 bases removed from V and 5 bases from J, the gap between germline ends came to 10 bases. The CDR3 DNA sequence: TGTGCCAGTAGTATAACCGGCTACAACGAGCAGTACTTC. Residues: CASSITGYNEQYF.

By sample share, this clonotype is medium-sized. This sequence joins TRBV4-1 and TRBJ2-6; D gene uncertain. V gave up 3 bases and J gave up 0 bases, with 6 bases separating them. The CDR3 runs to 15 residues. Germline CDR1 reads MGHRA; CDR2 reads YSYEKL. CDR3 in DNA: TGCGCCAGCAGCCAGCACCCCTCTGGGGCCAACGTCCTGACTTTC. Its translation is CASSQHPSGANVLTF.

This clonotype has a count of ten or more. This CDR3 reads CASSQEAGGRDTQYF. The CDR3 DNA follows: TGTGCCAGCAGCCAAGAAGCAGGGGGCAGAGATACGCAGTATTTT. The chain employs TRBV3-1 and TRBJ2-3; the match to TRBD1 covers 8 bases. The CDR3 is 15 amino acids. V shed 0 bases, J shed 5 bases, and the junction held 4 bases outside the gene matches. Germline CDR1 reads LGHDT; CDR2 reads YNNKEL (reference sequence).

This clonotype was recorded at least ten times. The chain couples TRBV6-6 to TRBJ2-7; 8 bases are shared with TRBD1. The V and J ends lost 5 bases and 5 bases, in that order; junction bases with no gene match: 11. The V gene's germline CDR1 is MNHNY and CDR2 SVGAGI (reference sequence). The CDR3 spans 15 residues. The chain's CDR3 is CASSETGVRFNEQYF. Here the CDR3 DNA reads TGTGCCAGCAGTGAGACAGGGGTTCGTTTTAACGAGCAGTACTTC.

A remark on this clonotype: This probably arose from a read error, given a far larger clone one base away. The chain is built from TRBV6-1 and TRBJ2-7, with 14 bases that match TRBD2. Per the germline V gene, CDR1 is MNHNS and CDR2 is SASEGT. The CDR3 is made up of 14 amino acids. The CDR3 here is CASRTSGGAYEQNF. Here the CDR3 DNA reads TGTGCCAGCAGGACTAGCGGGGGGGCCTACGAGCAGAACTTC.

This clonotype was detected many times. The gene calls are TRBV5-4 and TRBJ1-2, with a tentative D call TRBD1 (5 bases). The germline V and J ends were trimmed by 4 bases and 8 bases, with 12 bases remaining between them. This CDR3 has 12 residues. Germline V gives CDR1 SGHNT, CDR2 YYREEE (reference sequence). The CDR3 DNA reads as TGTGCCAGCAGCGCCGGGGCCCCCGGCTACACCTTC. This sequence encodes CASSAGAPGYTF. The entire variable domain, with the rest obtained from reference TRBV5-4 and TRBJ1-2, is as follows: ETGVTQSPTHLIKTRGQQVTLRCSSQSGHNTVSWYQQALGQGPQFIFQYYREEENGRGNFPPRFSGLQFPNYSSELNVNALELDDSALYLCASSAGAPGYTFGSGTRLTVV.

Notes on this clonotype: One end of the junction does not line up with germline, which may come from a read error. The CDR3 region is CATGRGGGRNEQCF. Written as DNA, the CDR3 is TGCGCCACCGGGCGCGGAGGGGGACGCAATGAGCAGTGCTTC. This chain uses TRBV5-1 with TRBJ2-1; D possibly uses TRBD1 or TRBD2 (6 bases each). Germline CDR1 SGHRS, CDR2 YFSETQ. The CDR3 has 14 residues.